One T cell receptor beta chain is described in this entry. No antigen is known for it. The data stem from a study of cytomegalovirus exposure and HLA in healthy donors. General study points: Earlier findings revealed that most TCR beta V segments proved productive either about 87% or about 30% of the time. It was confirmed in vitro that three of the CMV-associated chains were specific for CMV antigens. TRBV6-2, TRBV6-3 and other indistinguishable V segments were excluded. Researchers reported in a later analysis that common viral pathogens appeared linked to several top clusters.

PCR amplification relied on 60 Vbeta primers (plus 13 Jbeta primers). Assay used: immunoSEQ multiplex PCR; TCRdb lists only in-frame clones, some missing. The sample lists fewer than 100,000 clones, approximately 75% seen once, with 3.8% in the top ten. This CDR3 has 15 residues. Germline V lookup: CDR1 SGDLS, CDR2 YYNGEE. Trimming pared 4 bases from V and 0 bases from J, leaving 11 bases between. The sequence came from a woman aged 40-49 years in good health and CMV-seronegative. This chain links TRBV9 with TRBJ1-3; D is possibly TRBD1 (6 bases). The sequencing sample was made of PBMCs. CDR3 region: CASSYQGFSGNTIYF. In DNA, the CDR3 is TGTGCCAGCAGCTACCAGGGGTTCTCTGGAAACACCATATATTTT.